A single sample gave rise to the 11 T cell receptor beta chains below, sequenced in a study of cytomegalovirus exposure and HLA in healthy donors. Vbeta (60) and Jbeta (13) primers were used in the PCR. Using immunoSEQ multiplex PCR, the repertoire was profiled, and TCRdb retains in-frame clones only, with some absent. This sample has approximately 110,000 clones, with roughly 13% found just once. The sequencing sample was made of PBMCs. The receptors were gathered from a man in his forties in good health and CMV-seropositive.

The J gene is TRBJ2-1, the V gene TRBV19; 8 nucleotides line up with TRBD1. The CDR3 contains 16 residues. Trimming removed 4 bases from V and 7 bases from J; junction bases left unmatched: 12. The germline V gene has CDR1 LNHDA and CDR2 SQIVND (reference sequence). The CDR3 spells CASSTLGQGWPNEQFF. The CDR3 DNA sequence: TGTGCCAGTAGTACCCTCGGACAGGGTTGGCCGAATGAGCAGTTCTTC.

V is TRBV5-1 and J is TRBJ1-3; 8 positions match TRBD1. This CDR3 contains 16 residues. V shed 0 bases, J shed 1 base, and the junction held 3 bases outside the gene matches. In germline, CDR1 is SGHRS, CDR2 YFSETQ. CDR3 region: CASSLGGQASGNTIYF. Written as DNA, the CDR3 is TGCGCCAGCAGCTTGGGGGGACAGGCTTCTGGAAACACCATATATTTT.

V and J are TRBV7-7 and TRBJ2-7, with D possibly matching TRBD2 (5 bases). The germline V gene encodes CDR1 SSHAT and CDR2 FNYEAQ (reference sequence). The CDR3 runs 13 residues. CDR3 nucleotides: TGTGCTATTTTCGGGGAAGACCCCTACGAGCAGTACTTC. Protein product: CAIFGEDPYEQYF.

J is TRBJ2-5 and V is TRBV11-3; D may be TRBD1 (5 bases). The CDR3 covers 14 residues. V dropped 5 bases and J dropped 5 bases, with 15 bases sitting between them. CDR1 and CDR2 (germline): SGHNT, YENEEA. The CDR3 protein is CASSPGRGTETQYF. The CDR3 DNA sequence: TGTGCCAGCAGCCCCGGAAGGGGCACGGAGACCCAGTACTTC.

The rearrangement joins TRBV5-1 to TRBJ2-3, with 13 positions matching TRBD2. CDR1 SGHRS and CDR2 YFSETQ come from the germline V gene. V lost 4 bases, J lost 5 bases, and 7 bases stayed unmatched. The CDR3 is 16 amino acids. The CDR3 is CASSQGLAGIGDTQYF. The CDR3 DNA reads TGCGCCAGCAGCCAGGGACTAGCGGGAATTGGAGATACGCAGTATTTT.

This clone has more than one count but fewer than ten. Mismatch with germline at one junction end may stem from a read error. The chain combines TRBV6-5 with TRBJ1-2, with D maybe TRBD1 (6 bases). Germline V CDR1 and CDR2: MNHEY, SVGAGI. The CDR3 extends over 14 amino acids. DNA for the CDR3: TGTGCCAGCAATTACGGACAGTCCTCTTATGGCTACACCTTC. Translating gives CASNYGQSSYGYTF.

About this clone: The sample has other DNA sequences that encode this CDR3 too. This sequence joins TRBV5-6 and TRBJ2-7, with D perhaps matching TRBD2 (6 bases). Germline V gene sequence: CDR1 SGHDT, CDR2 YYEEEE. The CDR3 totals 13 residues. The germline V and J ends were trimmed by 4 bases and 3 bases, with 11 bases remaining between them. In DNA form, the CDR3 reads TGTGCCAGCAGCCCCCCGGGGGTCTACGAGCAGTACTTC. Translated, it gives CASSPPGVYEQYF. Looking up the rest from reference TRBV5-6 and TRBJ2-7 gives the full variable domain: DAGVTQSPTHLIKTRGQQVTLRCSPKSGHDTVSWYQQALGQGPQFIFQYYEEEERQRGNFPDRFSGHQFPNYSSELNVNALLLGDSALYLCASSPPGVYEQYFGPGTRLTVT.

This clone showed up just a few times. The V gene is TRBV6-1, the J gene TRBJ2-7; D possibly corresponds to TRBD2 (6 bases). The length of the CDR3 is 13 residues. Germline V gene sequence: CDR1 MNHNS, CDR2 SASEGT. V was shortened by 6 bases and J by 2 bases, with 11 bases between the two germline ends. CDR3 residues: CASSGRRTYEQYF. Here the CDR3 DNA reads TGTGCCAGCAGCGGGAGACGGACCTACGAGCAGTACTTC.

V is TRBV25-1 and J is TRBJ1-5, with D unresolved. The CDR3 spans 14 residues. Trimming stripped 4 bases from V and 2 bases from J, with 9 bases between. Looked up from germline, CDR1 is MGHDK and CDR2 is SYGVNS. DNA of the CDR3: TGTGCCAGCAGTGGCAGCGGGGGCAATCAGCCCCAGCATTTT. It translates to CASSGSGGNQPQHF.

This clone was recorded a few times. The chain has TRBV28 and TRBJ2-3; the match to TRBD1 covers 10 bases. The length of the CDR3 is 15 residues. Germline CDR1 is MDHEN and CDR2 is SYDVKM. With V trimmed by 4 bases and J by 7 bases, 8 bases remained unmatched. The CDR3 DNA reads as TGTGCCAGCAGTTCGGCGGGACAGGGGAAGCATACGCAGTATTTT. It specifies CASSSAGQGKHTQYF.

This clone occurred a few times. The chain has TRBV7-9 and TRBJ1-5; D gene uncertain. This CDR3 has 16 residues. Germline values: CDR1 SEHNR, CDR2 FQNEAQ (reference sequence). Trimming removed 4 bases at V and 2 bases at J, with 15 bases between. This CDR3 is CASSSAEVLGNQPQHF. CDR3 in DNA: TGTGCCAGCAGCTCAGCGGAGGTGTTGGGCAATCAGCCCCAGCATTTT.